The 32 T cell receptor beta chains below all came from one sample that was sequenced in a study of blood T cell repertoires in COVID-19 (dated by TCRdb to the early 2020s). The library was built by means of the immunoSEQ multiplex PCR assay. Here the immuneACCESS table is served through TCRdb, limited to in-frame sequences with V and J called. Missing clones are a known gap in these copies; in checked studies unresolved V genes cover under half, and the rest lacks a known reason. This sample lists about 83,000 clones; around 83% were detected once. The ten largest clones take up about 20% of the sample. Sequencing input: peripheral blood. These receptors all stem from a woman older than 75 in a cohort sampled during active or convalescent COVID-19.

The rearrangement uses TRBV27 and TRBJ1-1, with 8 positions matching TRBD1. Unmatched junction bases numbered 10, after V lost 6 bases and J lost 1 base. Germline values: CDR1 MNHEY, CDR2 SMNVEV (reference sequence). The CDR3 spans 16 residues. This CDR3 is CASRILTGVPNTEAFF. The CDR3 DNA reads TGTGCCAGCAGGATCCTGACAGGGGTCCCGAACACTGAAGCTTTCTTT.

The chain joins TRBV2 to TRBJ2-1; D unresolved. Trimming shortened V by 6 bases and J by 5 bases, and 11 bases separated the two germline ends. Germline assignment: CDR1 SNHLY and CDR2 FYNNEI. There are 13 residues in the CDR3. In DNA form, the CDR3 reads TGTGCCAGCAGCCCTATTCCAAACAATGAGCAGTTCTTC. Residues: CASSPIPNNEQFF.

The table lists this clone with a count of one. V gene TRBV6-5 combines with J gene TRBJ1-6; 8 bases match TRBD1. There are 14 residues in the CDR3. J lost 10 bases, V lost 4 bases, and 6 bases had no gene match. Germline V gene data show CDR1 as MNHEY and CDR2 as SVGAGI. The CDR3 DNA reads TGTGCCAGCAGTTCGCAGGGGGCGCACTCACCCCTCCACTTT. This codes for CASSSQGAHSPLHF.

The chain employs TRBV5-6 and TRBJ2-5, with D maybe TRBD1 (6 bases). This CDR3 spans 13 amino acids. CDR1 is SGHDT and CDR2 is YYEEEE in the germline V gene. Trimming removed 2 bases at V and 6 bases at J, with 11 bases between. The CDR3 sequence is CASSLNRAKTQYF. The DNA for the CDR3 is TGTGCCAGCAGCTTAAACAGGGCGAAGACCCAGTACTTC.

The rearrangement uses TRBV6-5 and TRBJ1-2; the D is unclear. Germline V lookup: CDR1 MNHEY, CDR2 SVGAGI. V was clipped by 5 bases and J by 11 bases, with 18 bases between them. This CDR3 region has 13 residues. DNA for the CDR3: TGTGCCAGCAGTATCCTAGGTGTGAGGGAGTACACCTTC. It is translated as CASSILGVREYTF.

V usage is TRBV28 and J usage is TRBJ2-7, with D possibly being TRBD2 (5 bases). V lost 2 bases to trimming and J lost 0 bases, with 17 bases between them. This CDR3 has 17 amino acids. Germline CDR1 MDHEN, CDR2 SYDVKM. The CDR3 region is CASSLVSRGLVSYEQYF. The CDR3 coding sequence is TGTGCCAGCAGTTTAGTTTCTCGGGGTTTGGTCTCCTACGAGCAGTACTTC.

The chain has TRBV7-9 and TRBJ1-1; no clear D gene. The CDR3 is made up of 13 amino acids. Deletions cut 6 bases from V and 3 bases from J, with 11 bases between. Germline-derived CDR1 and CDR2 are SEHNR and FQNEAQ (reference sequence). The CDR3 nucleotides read TGTGCCAGCAGACCGAGGGTGTACACTGAAGCTTTCTTT. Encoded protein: CASRPRVYTEAFF.

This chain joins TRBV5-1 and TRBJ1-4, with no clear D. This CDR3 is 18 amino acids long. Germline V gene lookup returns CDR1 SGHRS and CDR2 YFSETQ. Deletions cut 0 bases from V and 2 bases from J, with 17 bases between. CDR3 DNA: TGCGCCAGCAGCTTGGGGGCCGCACCGGGATCCACTAATGAAAAACTGTTTTTT. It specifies CASSLGAAPGSTNEKLFF.

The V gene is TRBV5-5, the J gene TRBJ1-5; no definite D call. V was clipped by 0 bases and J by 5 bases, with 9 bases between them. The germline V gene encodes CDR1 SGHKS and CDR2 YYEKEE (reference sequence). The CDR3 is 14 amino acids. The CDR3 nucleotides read TGTGCCAGCAGCTTGGGCGCAGGTTATCAGCCCCAGCATTTT. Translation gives CASSLGAGYQPQHF.

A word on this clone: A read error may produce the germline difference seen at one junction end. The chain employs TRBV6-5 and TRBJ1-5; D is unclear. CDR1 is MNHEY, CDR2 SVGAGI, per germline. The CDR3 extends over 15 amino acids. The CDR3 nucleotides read TGTGCCAGCATCATAGAACCCGCCGGGAATCAGCTCCAGCATTTT. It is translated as CASIIEPAGNQLQHF.

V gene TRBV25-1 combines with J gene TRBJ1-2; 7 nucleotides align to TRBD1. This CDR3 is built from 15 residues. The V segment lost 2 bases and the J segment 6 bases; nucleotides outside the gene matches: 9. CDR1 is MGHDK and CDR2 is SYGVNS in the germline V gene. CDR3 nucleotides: TGTGCCAGCAGTGAAGGCTCAAGGGGGCGGGATGGCTACACCTTC. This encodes CASSEGSRGRDGYTF.

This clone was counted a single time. The CDR3 sequence is CASSLSEGRENEKLFF. The CDR3 nucleotides are TGTGCCAGCAGCTTATCCGAGGGGAGGGAAAATGAAAAACTGTTTTTT. This sequence joins TRBV7-9 and TRBJ1-4; possible D gene TRBD1, 5 bases. CDR1 SEHNR and CDR2 FQNEAQ come from the germline V gene (reference sequence). This CDR3 has 16 amino acids. V was cut by 2 bases and J by 5 bases, with 15 bases left in between.

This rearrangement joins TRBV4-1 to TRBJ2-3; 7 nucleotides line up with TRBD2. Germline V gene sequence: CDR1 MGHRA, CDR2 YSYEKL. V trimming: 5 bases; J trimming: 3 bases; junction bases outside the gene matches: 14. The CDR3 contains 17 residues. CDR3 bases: TGCGCCAGCAGCTCCCGGTTGCGGGAGAAGTGGACAGATACGCAGTATTTT. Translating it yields CASSSRLREKWTDTQYF.

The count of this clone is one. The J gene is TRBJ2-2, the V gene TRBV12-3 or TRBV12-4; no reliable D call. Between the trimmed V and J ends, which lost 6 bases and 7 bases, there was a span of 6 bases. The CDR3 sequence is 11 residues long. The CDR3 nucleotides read TGTGCCAGCAGCCCCTACGGGGAGCTGTTTTTT. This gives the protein CASSPYGELFF.

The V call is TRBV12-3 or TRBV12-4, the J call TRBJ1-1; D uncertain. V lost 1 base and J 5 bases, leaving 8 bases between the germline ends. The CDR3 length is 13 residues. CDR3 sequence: CASSLVRRTEAFF. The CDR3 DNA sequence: TGTGCCAGCAGTTTAGTAAGGAGGACTGAAGCTTTCTTT.

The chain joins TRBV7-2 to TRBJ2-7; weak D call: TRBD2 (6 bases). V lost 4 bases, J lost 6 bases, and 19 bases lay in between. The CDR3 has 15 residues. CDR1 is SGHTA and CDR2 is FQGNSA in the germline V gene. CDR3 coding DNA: TGTGCCAGCAGCTGGGACGGCGGGATAATAGGCGAGCAGTACTTC. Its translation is CASSWDGGIIGEQYF.

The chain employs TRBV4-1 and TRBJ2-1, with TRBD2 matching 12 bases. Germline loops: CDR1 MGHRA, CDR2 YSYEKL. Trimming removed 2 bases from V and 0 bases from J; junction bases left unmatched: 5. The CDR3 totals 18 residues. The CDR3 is CASSQLLAGGSSYNEQFF. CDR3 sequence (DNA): TGCGCCAGCAGCCAACTACTAGCGGGAGGTAGCTCCTACAATGAGCAGTTCTTC.

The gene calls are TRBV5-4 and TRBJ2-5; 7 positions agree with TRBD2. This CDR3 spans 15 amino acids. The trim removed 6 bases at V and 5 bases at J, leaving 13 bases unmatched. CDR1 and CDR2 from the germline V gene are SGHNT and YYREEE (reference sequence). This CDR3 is CASTPLGGEWETQYF. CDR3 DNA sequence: TGTGCCAGCACCCCCCTTGGGGGGGAGTGGGAGACCCAGTACTTC.

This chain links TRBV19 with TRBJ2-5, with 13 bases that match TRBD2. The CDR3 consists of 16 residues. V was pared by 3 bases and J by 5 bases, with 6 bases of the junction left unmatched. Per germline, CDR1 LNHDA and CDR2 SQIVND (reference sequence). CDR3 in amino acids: CASSITSGRAGETQYF. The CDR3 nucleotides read TGTGCCAGTAGTATTACTAGCGGGAGGGCCGGTGAGACCCAGTACTTC.

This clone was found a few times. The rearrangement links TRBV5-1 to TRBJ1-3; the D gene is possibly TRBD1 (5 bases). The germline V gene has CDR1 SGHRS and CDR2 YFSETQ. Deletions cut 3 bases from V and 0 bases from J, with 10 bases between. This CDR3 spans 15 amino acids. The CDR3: CASSYDSPSGNTIYF. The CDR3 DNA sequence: TGCGCCAGCAGCTATGACAGCCCCTCTGGAAACACCATATATTTT.

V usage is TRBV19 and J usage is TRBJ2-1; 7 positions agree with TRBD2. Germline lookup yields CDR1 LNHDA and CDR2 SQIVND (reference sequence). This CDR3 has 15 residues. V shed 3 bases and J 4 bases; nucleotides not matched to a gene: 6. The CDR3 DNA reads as TGTGCCAGTAGTATCGAAAGCGGGAAGTACAATGAGCAGTTCTTC. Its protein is CASSIESGKYNEQFF.

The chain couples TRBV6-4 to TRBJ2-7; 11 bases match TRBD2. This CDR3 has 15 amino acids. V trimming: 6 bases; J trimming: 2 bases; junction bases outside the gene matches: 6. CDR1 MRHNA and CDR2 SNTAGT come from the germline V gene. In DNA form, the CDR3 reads TGTGCCAGCAGGCGACTAGCGGGAAAGGCCTACGAGCAGTACGTC. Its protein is CASRRLAGKAYEQYV.

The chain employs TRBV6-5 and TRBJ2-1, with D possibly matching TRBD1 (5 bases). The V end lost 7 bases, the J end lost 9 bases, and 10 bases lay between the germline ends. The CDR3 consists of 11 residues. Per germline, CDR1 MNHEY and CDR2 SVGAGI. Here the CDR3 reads CASTQGSEQFF. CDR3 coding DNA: TGTGCCAGCACCCAGGGAAGTGAGCAGTTCTTC.

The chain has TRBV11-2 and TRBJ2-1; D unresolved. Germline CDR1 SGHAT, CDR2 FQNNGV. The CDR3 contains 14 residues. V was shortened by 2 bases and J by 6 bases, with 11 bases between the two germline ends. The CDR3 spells CASSLNYSPNEQFF. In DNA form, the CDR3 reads TGTGCCAGCAGCTTAAATTATTCCCCCAATGAGCAGTTCTTC.

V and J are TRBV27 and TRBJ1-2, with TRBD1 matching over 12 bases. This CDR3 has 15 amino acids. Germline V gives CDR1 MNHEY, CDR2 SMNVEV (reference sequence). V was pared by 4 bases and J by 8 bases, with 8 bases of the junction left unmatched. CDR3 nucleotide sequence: TGTGCCAGCAGTTCCCTCCGGGACAGGGGGCAGGGCTACACCTTC. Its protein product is CASSSLRDRGQGYTF.

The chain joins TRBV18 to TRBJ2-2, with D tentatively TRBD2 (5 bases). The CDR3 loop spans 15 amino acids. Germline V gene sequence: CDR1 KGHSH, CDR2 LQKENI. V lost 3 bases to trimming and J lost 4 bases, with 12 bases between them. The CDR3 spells CASSPRGEGTGELFF. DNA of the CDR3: TGTGCCAGCTCACCTCGAGGCGAGGGCACCGGGGAGCTGTTTTTT. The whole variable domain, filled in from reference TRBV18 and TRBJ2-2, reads NAGVMQNPRHLVRRRGQEARLRCSPMKGHSHVYWYRQLPEEGLKFMVYLQKENIIDESGMPKERFSAEFPKEGPSILRIQQVVRGDSAAYFCASSPRGEGTGELFFGEGSRLTVL.

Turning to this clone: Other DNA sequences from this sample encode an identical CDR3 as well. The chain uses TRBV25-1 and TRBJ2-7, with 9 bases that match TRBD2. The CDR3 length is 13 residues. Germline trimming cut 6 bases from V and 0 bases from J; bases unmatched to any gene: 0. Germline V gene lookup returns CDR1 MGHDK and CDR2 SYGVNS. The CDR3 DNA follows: TGTGCCAGCAGGACTAGCGGCTCCTACGAGCAGTACTTC. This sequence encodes CASRTSGSYEQYF.

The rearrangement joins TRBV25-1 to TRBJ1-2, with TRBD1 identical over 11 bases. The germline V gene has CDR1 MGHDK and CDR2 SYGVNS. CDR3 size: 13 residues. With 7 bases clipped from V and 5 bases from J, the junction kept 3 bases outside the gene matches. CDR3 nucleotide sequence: TGTGCCAGCACGGGGACAGGGGGGTATGGCTACACCTTC. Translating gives CASTGTGGYGYTF.

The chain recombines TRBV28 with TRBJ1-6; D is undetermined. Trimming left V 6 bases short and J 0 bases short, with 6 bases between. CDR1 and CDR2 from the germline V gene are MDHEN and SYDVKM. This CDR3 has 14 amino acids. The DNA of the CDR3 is TGTGCCAGCAGGGGCAGCTCCTATAATTCACCCCTCCACTTT. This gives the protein CASRGSSYNSPLHF.

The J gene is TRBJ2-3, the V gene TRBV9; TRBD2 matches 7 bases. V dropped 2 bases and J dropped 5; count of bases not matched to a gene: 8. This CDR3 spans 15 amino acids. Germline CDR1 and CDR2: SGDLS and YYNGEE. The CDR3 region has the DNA TGTGCCAGCAGCGTGGGCGGGAGTTTAGGAGATACGCAGTATTTT. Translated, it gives CASSVGGSLGDTQYF.

The CDR3 DNA sequence: TGTGCCAGTAGTATAGGTGGCAGGGGAAATGAAAAACTGTTTTTT. The encoded protein is CASSIGGRGNEKLFF. The chain has TRBV19 and TRBJ1-4, with a tentative D call TRBD1 (6 bases). The germline V gene encodes CDR1 LNHDA and CDR2 SQIVND (reference sequence). The CDR3 sequence is 15 residues long. V was clipped by 1 base and J by 5 bases, with 11 bases between them.

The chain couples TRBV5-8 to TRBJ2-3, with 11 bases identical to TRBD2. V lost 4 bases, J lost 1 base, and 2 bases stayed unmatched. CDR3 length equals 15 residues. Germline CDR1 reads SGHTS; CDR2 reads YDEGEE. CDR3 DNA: TGTGCCAGCAGCCCGGGACTAGCGGGCACAGATACGCAGTATTTT. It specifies CASSPGLAGTDTQYF.